This T cell receptor (beta chain) emerged from a study of T cell repertoires in ileal Crohn's disease. The trim removed 4 bases at V and 2 bases at J, leaving 0 bases unmatched. This CDR3 region has 14 residues. Germline CDR1 reads MNHNS; CDR2 reads SASEGT. Time point defined: neoterminal ileum biopsy at postoperative endoscopy, about 6 months after surgery. TCRdb keeps only in-frame clones here, not all; method: immunoSEQ multiplex PCR. There are about 62,000 clones in the sample; around nine tenths occur only once, and approximately 2% lies in the top ten. This sequence was found in an adult with Crohn's disease. The specimen sequenced was ileal tissue. J is TRBJ2-5 and V is TRBV6-1; 11 bases align to TRBD2. CDR3 protein: CASSGLAGQETQYF. The CDR3 DNA sequence: TGTGCCAGCAGTGGACTAGCGGGACAAGAGACCCAGTACTTC.